Shown below are 14 T cell receptor beta chains from a single sample sequenced in a study of early T cells in non-severe SARS-CoV-2 infection. Using its own MiXCR run on the 5' RACE reads, TCRdb lists one record per CDR3 protein. The sample lists tens of thousands of distinct CDR3 sequences, about 5% seen once, with approximately 5.4% in the top ten. Sequences were derived from whole blood, sampled at baseline. The receptors stem from an adult who was a healthcare worker with PCR-confirmed SARS-CoV-2 infection or an uninfected control (not recorded which).

This clonotype was observed many times. V gene TRBV25-1 combines with J gene TRBJ2-1; TRBD2 matches 7 bases. Germline V gives CDR1 MGHDK, CDR2 SYGVNS. The CDR3 covers 17 residues. V lost 4 bases, J lost 0 bases, and 9 bases stayed unmatched. The CDR3 reads CASSGGTSASSYNEQFF. CDR3 sequence (DNA): TGTGCCAGCAGTGGGGGAACTAGCGCAAGCTCCTACAATGAGCAGTTCTTC.

At least ten counts were recorded for this clonotype. The V gene is TRBV2, the J gene TRBJ2-5; TRBD1 is a possible D gene (6 bases). V was shortened by 5 bases and J by 7 bases, with 17 bases between the two germline ends. The germline CDR1 and CDR2 sequences are SNHLY and FYNNEI. CDR3 size: 14 residues. This CDR3 is CASSQMDSYGTQYF. CDR3 in DNA: TGTGCCAGCAGTCAAATGGACAGTTATGGGACCCAGTACTTC. The full variable domain, with the rest looked up from reference TRBV2 and TRBJ2-5, is EPEVTQTPSHQVTQMGQEVILRCVPISNHLYFYWYRQILGQKVEFLVSFYNNEISEKSEIFDDQFSVERPDGSNFTLKIRSTKLEDSAMYFCASSQMDSYGTQYFGPGTRLLVL.

This clonotype has at least ten counts. The chain carries TRBV4-2 and TRBJ2-3; 8 nucleotides align to TRBD2. Germline loops: CDR1 LGHNA, CDR2 YNFKEQ. This CDR3 has 17 residues. J was trimmed by 0 bases and V by 2 bases; bases with no gene match: 7. Here the CDR3 reads CASSQYSGGSSTDTQYF. The CDR3 DNA reads as TGTGCCAGCAGCCAATACAGCGGGGGCTCTAGCACAGATACGCAGTATTTT.

This clonotype was seen ten or more times. This chain links TRBV28 with TRBJ1-2; 9 bases align to TRBD1. CDR1 and CDR2 (germline): MDHEN, SYDVKM. V lost 8 bases to trimming and J lost 10 bases; unmatched junction nucleotides: 17. The CDR3 consists of 15 residues. The CDR3 region has the DNA TGTGCCAGCCTGCTTCCCCGGACAGGGGCCGACGTCTACACCTTC. Translation gives CASLLPRTGADVYTF.

This clonotype was seen repeatedly, ten times or more. The rearrangement links TRBV7-8 to TRBJ2-7; D may match TRBD1 or TRBD2 (5 bases each). CDR3 length equals 13 residues. Germline CDR1 is SGHVS and CDR2 is FQNEAQ. The germline V and J ends were trimmed by 3 bases and 2 bases, with 8 bases remaining between them. CDR3 loop: CASSLGDPYEQYF. The CDR3 DNA sequence: TGTGCCAGCAGCTTGGGGGATCCCTACGAGCAGTACTTC.

This clonotype was detected ten times or more. This chain connects TRBV7-3 to TRBJ2-4; the match to TRBD2 covers 14 bases. Germline V gene data show CDR1 as SGHTA and CDR2 as FQGTGA. The CDR3 is 15 amino acids. J was trimmed by 9 bases and V by 5 bases; bases with no gene match: 6. CDR3 bases: TGTGCCAGCAGCCCGGGACTAGCGGGAGTAGGCATTCAGTACTTC. Translating gives CASSPGLAGVGIQYF.

This clonotype was seen many times. CDR3 coding DNA: TGCAGTGCTAAGGACATAGCGAGTTACAATGAGCAGTTCTTC. This gives the protein CSAKDIASYNEQFF. The chain is built from TRBV20-1 and TRBJ2-1; D tentatively fits TRBD1 or TRBD2 (5 bases each). Germline V gives CDR1 DFQATT, CDR2 SNEGSKA (reference sequence). With 4 bases removed from V and 4 bases from J, the gap between germline ends came to 14 bases. This CDR3 has 14 amino acids.

About this clonotype: A read error may produce the germline difference seen at one junction end. The CDR3 nucleotides are TGTGCCAGCAGCCCACTAGCGCTCGAGAAGACCAAGTACTTC. Translating gives CASSPLALEKTKYF. The chain uses TRBV5-6 and TRBJ2-5; TRBD2 aligns across 7 bases. Germline lookup yields CDR1 SGHDT and CDR2 YYEEEE. The CDR3 covers 14 residues.

The chain has TRBV5-5 and TRBJ2-3, with TRBD2 matching over 13 bases. V lost 0 bases to trimming and J lost 4 bases; unmatched junction nucleotides: 8. CDR3 length equals 18 residues. Germline V lookup: CDR1 SGHKS, CDR2 YYEKEE (reference sequence). The CDR3 DNA reads TGTGCCAGCAGCTTGGCCTGGACTAGCGGGAGTTGGGCAGATACGCAGTATTTT. Its translation: CASSLAWTSGSWADTQYF.

This clonotype was seen repeatedly, ten times or more. The chain uses TRBV20-1 and TRBJ2-1; D possibly corresponds to TRBD2 (7 bases). Trimming removed 8 bases from V and 0 bases from J, with 11 bases in between. The germline V gene encodes CDR1 DFQATT and CDR2 SNEGSKA (reference sequence). This CDR3 is built from 13 residues. The CDR3 is CSPRGGSYNEQFF. In DNA, the CDR3 is TGCAGTCCAAGGGGGGGCTCCTACAATGAGCAGTTCTTC.

This clonotype showed up many times. The V gene is TRBV11-2, the J gene TRBJ2-1; 10 bases match TRBD2. The CDR3 loop spans 13 amino acids. Germline CDR1 and CDR2: SGHAT and FQNNGV. The V gene end was trimmed by 4 bases and the J gene end by 8 bases; junction bases not matched to a gene: 2. The CDR3 DNA sequence: TGTGCCAGCAGCTCCAGCGGGGGGGATGAGCAGTTCTTC. Amino acids: CASSSSGGDEQFF.

This clonotype was seen at least ten times. The J gene is TRBJ1-2, the V gene TRBV25-1, with 9 nucleotides matching TRBD1. CDR3 size: 20 residues. V lost 4 bases to trimming and J lost 0 bases; unmatched junction nucleotides: 18. Looked up from germline, CDR1 is MGHDK and CDR2 is SYGVNS. The CDR3 DNA reads TGTGCCAGCAGTGGGGACAGGGTCCTCGTCAGAGAACCCACTAACTATGGCTACACCTTC. This gives the protein CASSGDRVLVREPTNYGYTF.

This clonotype was seen repeatedly, ten times or more. The V and J genes are TRBV12-3 or TRBV12-4 and TRBJ2-7; possible D gene TRBD2, 5 bases. V lost 2 bases, J lost 7 bases, and 12 bases lay in between. The CDR3 loop spans 13 amino acids. In DNA form, the CDR3 reads TGTGCCAGCAGTTTAATGATAGCGCGGGAGCAGTACTTC. As protein: CASSLMIAREQYF.

This clonotype was observed at least ten times. This chain links TRBV20-1 with TRBJ1-2; 8 bases are shared with TRBD1. J was trimmed by 2 bases and V by 2 bases; bases with no gene match: 4. This CDR3 region has 14 residues. From germline, CDR1 is DFQATT and CDR2 SNEGSKA (reference sequence). The CDR3: CSARPGDRNYGYTF. The DNA for the CDR3 is TGCAGTGCTAGACCCGGGGACAGGAACTATGGCTACACCTTC.